The 23 T cell receptor beta chains below come from one sample, sequenced in a study of long-term antiretroviral therapy in people with HIV. Assay version v3.0 of immunoSEQ was used, and it was run at survey level. Some clones are missing from TCRdb's copy, which holds only in-frame ones; the method was immunoSEQ multiplex PCR. Among about 23,000 clones listed, under 85% were seen once. The sequencing used unsorted PBMCs, collected 0.4 years after starting antiretroviral therapy. Receptors were obtained from a man aged 45-60 years with HIV.

As for this clone: This sample includes further DNA sequences coding for the same CDR3. The CDR3 protein is CASSLLPSQETQYF. CDR3 DNA sequence: TGTGCCAGCAGCTTGTTACCTAGCCAAGAGACCCAGTACTTC. This sequence joins TRBV7-3 and TRBJ2-5; D remains ambiguous. The ends were cut back, 3 bases at V and 1 base at J, with 9 bases in the middle. The germline V gene has CDR1 SGHTA and CDR2 FQGTGA. This CDR3 is 14 amino acids long.

The rearrangement joins TRBV7-2 to TRBJ2-2; no reliable D call. Germline V gene data show CDR1 as SGHTA and CDR2 as FQGNSA. This CDR3 contains 14 residues. Trimming shortened V by 1 base and J by 6 bases, and 9 bases separated the two germline ends. CDR3 sequence: CASSLGRSPGELFF. In DNA, the CDR3 is TGTGCCAGCAGCTTAGGACGGTCCCCCGGGGAGCTGTTTTTT.

This sequence joins TRBV9 and TRBJ2-7; a possible D gene is TRBD2 (5 bases). CDR1 is SGDLS and CDR2 is YYNGEE in the germline V gene. Trimming took 0 bases from V and 7 from J, leaving 17 bases between them. This CDR3 region has 15 residues. The CDR3 reads CASSVAPEPEGEQYF. The CDR3 DNA sequence: TGTGCCAGCAGCGTAGCTCCGGAGCCTGAGGGAGAGCAGTACTTC.

The chain combines TRBV19 with TRBJ2-7, with D possibly TRBD2 on 5 matching bases. The V and J ends lost 3 bases and 0 bases respectively, with 12 bases between them. Per germline, CDR1 LNHDA and CDR2 SQIVND (reference sequence). The CDR3 runs to 15 residues. CDR3 loop: CASSMWTGYSYEQYF. CDR3 nucleotide sequence: TGTGCCAGTAGTATGTGGACGGGGTACTCCTACGAGCAGTACTTC.

The chain has TRBV9 and TRBJ2-1; 7 bases are a match to TRBD1. J lost 3 bases, V lost 3 bases, and 6 bases had no gene match. The germline V gene has CDR1 SGDLS and CDR2 YYNGEE. The CDR3 covers 15 residues. Written as DNA, the CDR3 is TGTGCCAGCAGCGCCACAGGGGATAACTACAATGAGCAGTTCTTC. This codes for CASSATGDNYNEQFF.

This clone has more than one count but fewer than ten. The chain recombines TRBV7-9 with TRBJ1-6; a weak D match, TRBD1 (5 bases). Germline V gene lookup returns CDR1 SEHNR and CDR2 FQNEAQ (reference sequence). This CDR3 comprises 16 residues. V lost 5 bases and J lost 9, with 20 bases in between. The CDR3 DNA reads as TGTGCCAGCAGCCGGATGATAGGGGCGAGGGGTTCACCCCTCCACTTT. It codes for CASSRMIGARGSPLHF.

The J gene is TRBJ1-1, the V gene TRBV27; TRBD1 aligns across 8 bases. Germline-derived CDR1 and CDR2 are MNHEY and SMNVEV (reference sequence). Trimming at V came to 6 bases and at J to 4 bases, leaving 7 bases not matched to a gene. This CDR3 spans 14 amino acids. DNA for the CDR3: TGTGCCAGCAGCTTAGACAGGGGTGGCACTGAAGCTTTCTTT. Encoded protein: CASSLDRGGTEAFF.

The chain is built from TRBV18 and TRBJ1-5; TRBD1 is a possible D gene (6 bases). CDR3 size: 15 residues. V dropped 4 bases and J dropped 0 bases, with 10 bases sitting between them. The germline CDR1 and CDR2 sequences are KGHSH and LQKENI. The CDR3 nucleotides are TGTGCCAGCTCACGGGAAGGGGGTAGCAATCAGCCCCAGCATTTT. Protein sequence: CASSREGGSNQPQHF.

V and J are TRBV28 and TRBJ1-5; D unclear. Germline loops: CDR1 MDHEN, CDR2 SYDVKM. The CDR3 sequence is 13 residues long. V lost 3 bases to trimming and J lost 4 bases, with 7 bases between them. CDR3 bases: TGTGCCAGCAGTTTTATGAGAAATCAGCCCCAGCATTTT. Encoded protein: CASSFMRNQPQHF. Drawing the rest from reference TRBV28 and TRBJ1-5, the complete variable domain is DVKVTQSSRYLVKRTGEKVFLECVQDMDHENMFWYRQDPGLGLRLIYFSYDVKMKEKGDIPEGYSVSREKKERFSLILESASTNQTSMYLCASSFMRNQPQHFGDGTRLSIL.

The J gene is TRBJ1-1, the V gene TRBV19; 7 bases line up with TRBD1. Germline V gene data show CDR1 as LNHDA and CDR2 as SQIVND (reference sequence). CDR3 size: 14 residues. J lost 0 bases, V lost 8 bases, and 6 bases had no gene match. As DNA, the CDR3 is TGTGCCAGTGGAGGGGGACAGATGAACACTGAAGCTTTCTTT. Its protein is CASGGGQMNTEAFF.

This chain links TRBV7-2 with TRBJ1-5, with D unresolved. Germline assignment: CDR1 SGHTA and CDR2 FQGNSA. The germline V and J ends were trimmed by 7 bases and 4 bases, with 14 bases remaining between them. CDR3 length equals 14 residues. The CDR3 region is CASTSAQSNQPQHF. CDR3 nucleotide sequence: TGTGCCAGCACCTCGGCACAATCAAATCAGCCCCAGCATTTT. Full variable domain (remainder filled in from reference TRBV7-2 and TRBJ1-5): GAGVSQSPSNKVTEKGKDVELRCDPISGHTALYWYRQSLGQGLEFLIYFQGNSAPDKSGLPSDRFSAERTGGSVSTLTIQRTQQEDSAVYLCASTSAQSNQPQHFGDGTRLSIL.

This clone was detected only a few times. This chain's CDR3 is CASSYSGGGTGELFF. Written as DNA, the CDR3 is TGTGCCAGCAGTTACTCGGGCGGGGGCACCGGGGAGCTGTTTTTT. The gene calls are TRBV6-5 and TRBJ2-2; 7 positions agree with TRBD2. Germline V gives CDR1 MNHEY, CDR2 SVGAGI. This CDR3 has 15 amino acids. J was trimmed by 4 bases and V by 0 bases; bases with no gene match: 2.

The table lists this clone with a count of one. The chain combines TRBV7-9 with TRBJ2-7; 7 bases are a match to TRBD1. Germline assignment: CDR1 SEHNR and CDR2 FQNEAQ (reference sequence). Trimming cost V 5 bases and J 2 bases; bases outside gene matches: 18. The CDR3 is made up of 18 amino acids. The CDR3 spells CASSPPRRQGWETYEQYF. DNA for the CDR3: TGTGCCAGCAGCCCCCCACGAAGACAGGGTTGGGAAACCTACGAGCAGTACTTC.

The chain recombines TRBV28 with TRBJ1-6, with TRBD1 matching over 7 bases. This CDR3 is 14 amino acids long. V gave up 5 bases and J gave up 5 bases; unmatched junction bases: 3. Germline values: CDR1 MDHEN, CDR2 SYDVKM. The CDR3 nucleotides are TGTGCCAGCAGTACGACAGGGAATAATTCACCCCTCCACTTT. Translating it yields CASSTTGNNSPLHF.

The V and J genes are TRBV2 and TRBJ2-7, with 7 bases identical to TRBD1. Germline loops: CDR1 SNHLY, CDR2 FYNNEI. The CDR3 spans 14 residues. The J segment lost 2 bases and the V segment lost 7 bases, leaving 8 bases of the junction unmatched. CDR3 in amino acids: CASIPRTGAYEQYF. For the CDR3, the DNA is TGTGCCAGCATTCCGAGGACAGGCGCCTACGAGCAGTACTTC. The complete variable domain, with remaining parts taken from reference TRBV2 and TRBJ2-7, reads EPEVTQTPSHQVTQMGQEVILRCVPISNHLYFYWYRQILGQKVEFLVSFYNNEISEKSEIFDDQFSVERPDGSNFTLKIRSTKLEDSAMYFCASIPRTGAYEQYFGPGTRLTVT.

This clone has just one count. This chain uses TRBV4-3 with TRBJ1-1; D is possibly TRBD1 (5 bases). This CDR3 contains 12 residues. Germline CDR1 is LGHNA and CDR2 is YSLEER. V lost 3 bases and J lost 8, with 10 bases in between. The CDR3 nucleotides read TGCGCCAGCAGCCAGGCCGGGGACGAAGCTTTCTTT. Translated: CASSQAGDEAFF.

This clone was picked up a small number of times. The V call is TRBV6-5, the J call TRBJ1-2; D not certain. The V and J ends lost 2 bases and 8 bases respectively, with 12 bases between them. The length of the CDR3 is 13 residues. Germline lookup yields CDR1 MNHEY and CDR2 SVGAGI. The CDR3 here is CASSYGRFVGYTF. CDR3 coding DNA: TGTGCCAGCAGTTACGGCAGGTTTGTCGGCTACACCTTC.

The gene calls are TRBV4-3 and TRBJ2-1; D not resolved. The V gene's germline CDR1 is LGHNA and CDR2 YSLEER. V shed 0 bases and J shed 5 bases, with 14 bases lying between them. This CDR3 has 16 residues. The CDR3 DNA is TGCGCCAGCAGCCAAGAGATGCCCGACATTAACAATGAGCAGTTCTTC. This gives the protein CASSQEMPDINNEQFF.

In its sample, this clone was seen once. The chain has TRBV15 and TRBJ2-1; D is uncertain. Germline-derived CDR1 and CDR2 are LNHNV and YYDKDF (reference sequence). Trimming removed 3 bases at V and 1 base at J, with 7 bases between. This CDR3 spans 14 amino acids. This CDR3 reads CATSRTHSYNEQFF. The CDR3 nucleotides read TGTGCCACCAGCAGGACCCATTCCTACAATGAGCAGTTCTTC.

This clone showed up just a few times. The V gene is TRBV2, the J gene TRBJ1-5, with D unresolved. The V end was cut by 6 bases, the J end by 7 bases, with 16 bases between. The CDR3 totals 14 residues. Per germline, CDR1 SNHLY and CDR2 FYNNEI. Here the CDR3 DNA reads TGTGCCAGCAGCCTTTGGACGTCGGGCCAGCCCCAGCATTTT. Encoded protein: CASSLWTSGQPQHF. Full variable domain (remainder filled in from reference TRBV2 and TRBJ1-5): EPEVTQTPSHQVTQMGQEVILRCVPISNHLYFYWYRQILGQKVEFLVSFYNNEISEKSEIFDDQFSVERPDGSNFTLKIRSTKLEDSAMYFCASSLWTSGQPQHFGDGTRLSIL.

This chain uses TRBV5-1 with TRBJ1-6; 7 bases align to TRBD1. Per the germline V gene, CDR1 is SGHRS and CDR2 is YFSETQ. With V trimmed by 4 bases and J by 6 bases, 7 bases remained unmatched. This CDR3 comprises 15 residues. The CDR3 DNA reads TGCGCCAGCAGCCCAACAGGGGACCCTAATTCACCCCTCCACTTT. It codes for CASSPTGDPNSPLHF.

This sequence joins TRBV7-9 and TRBJ1-2, with D maybe TRBD1 (6 bases). The CDR3 totals 15 residues. CDR1 is SEHNR, CDR2 FQNEAQ, per germline (reference sequence). Trimming pared 5 bases from V and 6 bases from J, leaving 19 bases between. In nucleotides, the CDR3 is TGTGCCAGCAGCCCCCCGGGACGGCCAGGGGATGGCTACACCTTC. Translating it yields CASSPPGRPGDGYTF.

The genes are TRBV19 and TRBJ1-5; unclear D gene. The V and J ends lost 2 bases and 0 bases respectively, with 5 bases between them. The germline gives CDR1 LNHDA, CDR2 SQIVND (reference sequence). CDR3 length equals 14 residues. The CDR3 DNA reads as TGTGCCAGTAGTATACCTGATAGCAATCAGCCCCAGCATTTT. It yields the protein CASSIPDSNQPQHF.